This TCR beta chain was observed in a study of cytomegalovirus exposure and HLA in healthy donors. As for the study in general: Roughly 77 million unique TCRs from HLA-typed donors made up an early data release.

Amplification used 60 Vbeta primers and 13 Jbeta primers. Libraries were prepared by immunoSEQ multiplex PCR; TCRdb keeps only in-frame clonotypes and omits some of them. The data show under 150,000 clones, 81% seen once. This clone was seen only a few times. Trimming removed 6 bases from V and 2 bases from J; junction bases left unmatched: 8. The CDR3 runs to 15 residues. In germline, CDR1 is MNHNS, CDR2 SASEGT. The gene calls are TRBV6-1 and TRBJ1-2, with 8 positions matching TRBD1. This clonotype originated in a man younger than 35 in good health and CMV-seronegative. Source material: PBMCs. The DNA of the CDR3 is TGTGCCAGCAGACCCGGGACAGGCGTAAACTATGGCTACACCTTC. Protein product: CASRPGTGVNYGYTF.